The present T cell receptor (beta chain) was sequenced within a study of neoadjuvant nivolumab and ipilimumab in lung cancer. Overall study results and limits: Pretherapy blood TCR richness correlated positively with resected tumor richness. Only two of four nivolumab-treated tumors gained richness and clonality by surgery.

Trimming took 5 bases from V and 7 from J, leaving 12 bases between them. The CDR3 is 12 residues long. From germline, CDR1 is SEHNR and CDR2 FQNEAQ (reference sequence). Measured with immunoSEQ multiplex PCR; TCRdb has only the in-frame clones, and not every one. Here the sample spans 30,000 or so clones, more than 80% being singletons. Concerning this clone: Its antigen remains unknown.

Source: tumor tissue, taken after neoadjuvant nivolumab, alone or with ipilimumab, at or shortly before surgery. This chain joins TRBV7-9 and TRBJ2-7, with a possible D match to TRBD1 (5 bases). The TCR was taken from an adult with non-small cell lung cancer. CDR3 residues: CASSQGTWEQYF. CDR3 DNA sequence: TGTGCCAGCAGCCAGGGTACTTGGGAGCAGTACTTC.